This passage covers 24 T cell receptor beta chains from one sample sequenced in a study of cytomegalovirus exposure and HLA in healthy donors (dated by TCRdb to 2016 to 2017). Libraries were built with the immunoSEQ multiplex PCR assay. TCRdb carries this immuneACCESS record with in-frame sequences only. Its versions omit some clonotypes, under half of them owing to an unresolved V gene in the studies checked, with the rest unexplained. For this sample the table gives some 65,000 clones, of which roughly 96% were detected only once. Clones ranked in the top ten supply over 2% of the sample. Sequencing was done on a sample of PBMCs. These receptors were collected from a man between 18 and 29 years old in good health and CMV-seronegative.

The chain uses TRBV7-9 and TRBJ2-7; maybe TRBD2 (5 bases). The CDR3 is made up of 13 amino acids. V gave up 8 bases and J gave up 2 bases, with 13 bases separating them. Germline V gene sequence: CDR1 SEHNR, CDR2 FQNEAQ (reference sequence). The CDR3 nucleotides are TGTGCCAGCGGGAGTCGGTCAACCTACGAGCAGTACTTC. It encodes CASGSRSTYEQYF.

The V gene is TRBV27, the J gene TRBJ2-7, with 9 bases fitting TRBD1. This CDR3 contains 14 residues. Losses at the gene ends were 6 bases for V and 0 bases for J; bases not matched to a gene: 3. Germline V CDR1 and CDR2: MNHEY, SMNVEV (reference sequence). The CDR3 protein is CASSGQGSSYEQYF. For the CDR3, the DNA is TGTGCCAGCAGCGGACAGGGGAGCTCCTACGAGCAGTACTTC.

This clone was found a few times. The chain is built from TRBV27 and TRBJ1-4, with no clear D. The length of the CDR3 is 18 residues. V was pared by 3 bases and J by 1 base, with 18 bases between. Germline CDR1 reads MNHEY; CDR2 reads SMNVEV (reference sequence). The CDR3 protein is CASSFTGIGPVTNEKLFF. CDR3 nucleotides: TGTGCCAGCAGTTTTACGGGAATCGGCCCTGTAACTAATGAAAAACTGTTTTTT.

The chain combines TRBV27 with TRBJ2-3; D is uncertain. Looked up from germline, CDR1 is MNHEY and CDR2 is SMNVEV (reference sequence). The CDR3 has 13 residues. V dropped 5 bases and J dropped 0 bases, with 6 bases sitting between them. Here the CDR3 DNA reads TGTGCCAGCAGTACCACTAGCACAGATACGCAGTATTTT. It encodes CASSTTSTDTQYF.

J is TRBJ1-1 and V is TRBV27; 10 bases agree with TRBD1. Losses at the gene ends were 8 bases for V and 6 bases for J; bases not matched to a gene: 9. The CDR3 totals 14 residues. From germline, CDR1 is MNHEY and CDR2 SMNVEV (reference sequence). The CDR3 region has the DNA TGTGCCAGCTCGACAGGGGGCGCAGTGGCTGAAGCTTTCTTT. Encoded protein: CASSTGGAVAEAFF.

This clone was seen only once. The chain couples TRBV29-1 to TRBJ1-3, with a possible D match to TRBD1 (6 bases). V gave up 5 bases and J gave up 4 bases, with 15 bases separating them. The germline V gene has CDR1 SQVTM and CDR2 ANQGSEA. CDR3 length equals 14 residues. CDR3 nucleotide sequence: TGCAGCGTTATCGGGGGGCGTTTCGGAAACACCATATATTTT. Encoded protein: CSVIGGRFGNTIYF.

The V call is TRBV14, the J call TRBJ2-5; no clear D gene. This CDR3 spans 15 amino acids. V was clipped by 0 bases and J by 2 bases, with 10 bases between them. Germline CDR1 and CDR2: SGHDN and FVKESK. As DNA, the CDR3 is TGTGCCAGCAGCCAAGATTGGTCCAGTCAAGAGACCCAGTACTTC. Protein: CASSQDWSSQETQYF.

This clone was recorded only once. This rearrangement joins TRBV2 to TRBJ1-1; D is ambiguous. The CDR3 loop spans 12 amino acids. CDR1 SNHLY and CDR2 FYNNEI come from the germline V gene. The germline V and J ends were trimmed by 5 bases and 9 bases, with 13 bases remaining between them. CDR3 sequence: CASSPRRSQAFF. The CDR3 region has the DNA TGTGCCAGCAGTCCCCGACGGAGCCAAGCTTTCTTT.

The chain links TRBV9 to TRBJ2-3; 8 nucleotides agree with TRBD1. Germline assignment: CDR1 SGDLS and CDR2 YYNGEE. V lost 4 bases and J lost 3; bases outside the gene matches: 10. CDR3 length equals 16 residues. DNA of the CDR3: TGTGCCAGCAGCACCGCAGGGGGCGTGAGGACAGATACGCAGTATTTT. Encoded protein: CASSTAGGVRTDTQYF.

The rearrangement links TRBV13 to TRBJ1-1; TRBD1 matches at 8 bases. This CDR3 region has 14 residues. V lost 5 bases to trimming and J lost 0 bases; unmatched junction nucleotides: 2. CDR1 is PRHDT, CDR2 FYEKMQ, per germline (reference sequence). The CDR3 reads CASSPGQVNTEAFF. The CDR3 DNA reads as TGTGCCAGCAGCCCGGGACAGGTGAACACTGAAGCTTTCTTT.

This CDR3 is CASRTTIYEQYF. The CDR3 DNA reads TGTGCCAGCAGAACAACAATCTACGAGCAGTACTTC. V is TRBV28 and J is TRBJ2-7; unclear D gene. Trimming pared 6 bases from V and 3 bases from J, leaving 9 bases between. Germline V gives CDR1 MDHEN, CDR2 SYDVKM. The CDR3 has 12 residues.

The rearrangement links TRBV5-6 to TRBJ1-2; D call uncertain. CDR3 length: 13 amino acids. V lost 3 bases to trimming and J lost 7 bases, with 13 bases between them. Germline V gene lookup returns CDR1 SGHDT and CDR2 YYEEEE. The CDR3 loop is CASSSGTAGGYTF. In nucleotides, the CDR3 is TGTGCCAGCAGCTCGGGAACCGCGGGTGGCTACACCTTC.

CDR3 nucleotides: TGTGCCAGCAGCAAAAATAGGCTAGAAATAAACACTGAAGCTTTCTTT. It specifies CASSKNRLEINTEAFF. V is TRBV21-1 and J is TRBJ1-1. TRBV21-1 is described as a pseudogene. This CDR3 is 16 amino acids long.

The CDR3 region has the DNA TGTGCCAGCTCCAGCGGGGACAGGGGGATTTATAGCAATCAGCCCCAGCATTTT. Residues: CASSSGDRGIYSNQPQHF. The rearrangement joins TRBV18 to TRBJ1-5; 11 bases are a match to TRBD1. Germline lookup yields CDR1 KGHSH and CDR2 LQKENI. V lost 6 bases and J lost 0; bases outside the gene matches: 10. The CDR3 runs 18 residues.

This rearrangement joins TRBV7-9 to TRBJ2-5, with D tentatively TRBD1 (5 bases). The J call may be faulty, since TRBJ2-7 better matches the DNA end. Germline V lookup: CDR1 SEHNR, CDR2 FQNEAQ (reference sequence). The CDR3 contains 14 residues. The chain's CDR3 is CASSLVSGSYEQYF. In nucleotides, the CDR3 is TGTGCCAGCAGCTTAGTGTCAGGGTCATACGAGCAGTACTTC.

This rearrangement joins TRBV6-1 to TRBJ1-2; 11 bases agree with TRBD1. Germline values: CDR1 MNHNS, CDR2 SASEGT. The CDR3 extends over 15 amino acids. V gave up 2 bases and J gave up 6 bases; unmatched junction bases: 5. This CDR3 reads CASSETGTGGNGYTF. CDR3 coding DNA: TGTGCCAGCAGTGAAACCGGGACAGGGGGTAATGGCTACACCTTC.

The rearrangement uses TRBV2 and TRBJ2-5; TRBD1 agrees at 7 bases. J lost 1 base, V lost 5 bases, and 4 bases had no gene match. The CDR3 covers 14 residues. The V gene's germline CDR1 is SNHLY and CDR2 FYNNEI. CDR3 nucleotide sequence: TGTGCCAGCAGTCCTGGGACAGCCCAAGAGACCCAGTACTTC. As protein: CASSPGTAQETQYF.

Here the CDR3 DNA reads TGTGCCAGTAGCGACAGGGGGAACCTGTTTTTT. Its translation: CASSDRGNLFF. The chain uses TRBV19 and TRBJ2-2, with 9 bases fitting TRBD1. The CDR3 contains 11 residues. Germline trimming cut 6 bases from V and 14 bases from J; bases unmatched to any gene: 4. The germline V gene encodes CDR1 LNHDA and CDR2 SQIVND (reference sequence). The full variable domain, with the rest looked up from reference TRBV19 and TRBJ2-2, is DGGITQSPKYLFRKEGQNVTLSCEQNLNHDAMYWYRQDPGQGLRLIYYSQIVNDFQKGDIAEGYSVSREKKESFPLTVTSAQKNPTAFYLCASSDRGNLFFGEGSRLTVL.

J is TRBJ1-1 and V is TRBV5-4; no definite D call. With 5 bases removed from V and 5 bases from J, the gap between germline ends came to 13 bases. The germline CDR1 and CDR2 sequences are SGHNT and YYREEE (reference sequence). CDR3 length: 13 residues. The CDR3 DNA is TGTGCCAGCAGTATTGGAGGACGGACTGAAGCTTTCTTT. Amino acids: CASSIGGRTEAFF.

The V and J genes are TRBV5-4 and TRBJ1-2; possibly TRBD1 for D (5 bases). The germline V gene has CDR1 SGHNT and CDR2 YYREEE (reference sequence). CDR3 length: 15 amino acids. The ends were cut back, 0 bases at V and 3 bases at J, with 12 bases in the middle. In DNA, the CDR3 is TGTGCCAGCAGCTTGGTAGTAGGACACGACTATGGCTACACCTTC. Its protein is CASSLVVGHDYGYTF.

The chain is built from TRBV27 and TRBJ2-7, with a tentative D call TRBD1 (5 bases). CDR1 and CDR2 (germline): MNHEY, SMNVEV (reference sequence). Trimming shortened V by 8 bases and J by 3 bases, and 14 bases separated the two germline ends. The CDR3 sequence is 13 residues long. CDR3 bases: TGTGCCAGCCGATCCGTCACAGGCTACGAGCAGTACTTC. Translated: CASRSVTGYEQYF.

This clone was observed a few times. The V call is TRBV19, the J call TRBJ1-2; D is possibly TRBD1 (5 bases). Trimming pared 9 bases from V and 5 bases from J, leaving 16 bases between. The CDR3 extends over 13 amino acids. Germline V CDR1 and CDR2: LNHDA, SQIVND (reference sequence). The CDR3 sequence is CASHPGGPYGYTF. In DNA form, the CDR3 reads TGTGCCAGCCACCCGGGGGGACCTTATGGCTACACCTTC.

The gene calls are TRBV9 and TRBJ1-2; D gene unclear. The CDR3 consists of 14 residues. Deletions cut 0 bases from V and 3 bases from J, with 9 bases between. Germline CDR1 and CDR2: SGDLS and YYNGEE. Written as DNA, the CDR3 is TGTGCCAGCAGCGTAGGGTGGGAGGACTATGGCTACACCTTC. It specifies CASSVGWEDYGYTF.

This sequence joins TRBV5-5 and TRBJ1-1, with D hard to call. The CDR3 runs 12 residues. V gave up 3 bases and J gave up 5 bases, with 8 bases separating them. From germline, CDR1 is SGHKS and CDR2 YYEKEE (reference sequence). CDR3 protein: CASSWAGTEAFF. CDR3 bases: TGTGCCAGCAGCTGGGCGGGGACTGAAGCTTTCTTT.